The 7 T cell receptor beta chains in this list originate from one sample, sequenced in a study of regulatory T cells in long-lasting Graves disease. Sample time point: persistent/refractory GD, antithyroid drugs over 5 years with positive TRAb. Isolated PBMC RNA provided the starting material for the TCR library. For TCR beta, libraries came from iRepertoire HTBI primers and Arm-PCR of CDR3 regions. Using its own MiXCR run on the multiplex PCR reads, TCRdb lists one record per CDR3 protein. The data show around 510,000 distinct CDR3 sequences, about 20% seen once. The starting material was peripheral blood mononuclear cells (PBMCs), obtained when the disease was refractory, from a patient treated with antithyroid drugs. The source is a female donor with Graves disease.

In its sample, this clonotype was seen a few times. The chain combines TRBV7-2 with TRBJ2-7; D is unresolved. The V end lost 3 bases, the J end lost 0 bases, and 9 bases lay between the germline ends. The CDR3 extends over 14 amino acids. CDR1 is SGHTA, CDR2 FQGNSA, per germline. In DNA form, the CDR3 reads TGTGCCAGCAGCTTTTCCCTTAGCTCCTACGAGCAGTACTTC. The encoded protein is CASSFSLSSYEQYF.

This clonotype has a handful of counts. The chain is built from TRBV7-6 and TRBJ1-5, with 11 bases that match TRBD1. Germline CDR1 is SGHVS and CDR2 is FNYEAQ. The CDR3 covers 19 residues. J lost 0 bases, V lost 3 bases, and 10 bases had no gene match. This chain's CDR3 is CASSFLVGTGGYSNQPQHF. In DNA form, the CDR3 reads TGTGCCAGCAGCTTTTTGGTCGGGACAGGGGGATATAGCAATCAGCCCCAGCATTTT.

There are many counts of this clonotype. The chain carries TRBV20-1 and TRBJ2-7, with TRBD2 matching over 10 bases. V lost 0 bases and J lost 3; bases outside the gene matches: 5. Germline loops: CDR1 DFQATT, CDR2 SNEGSKA (reference sequence). The CDR3 spans 15 residues. The DNA of the CDR3 is TGCAGTGCTAGAGATCGGGCTAGCGGGAGCTACGAGCAGTACTTC. As protein: CSARDRASGSYEQYF.

This chain uses TRBV6-5 with TRBJ1-2; maybe TRBD1 (5 bases). Germline CDR1 and CDR2: MNHEY and SVGAGI. The CDR3 is 13 amino acids. The V end was cut by 2 bases, the J end by 5 bases, with 9 bases between. CDR3 sequence: CASSYGTVYGYTF. DNA of the CDR3: TGTGCCAGCAGTTACGGGACGGTTTATGGCTACACCTTC.

This clonotype occurred many times. The V and J genes are TRBV6-1 and TRBJ2-2; possible D gene TRBD1, 6 bases. The germline gives CDR1 MNHNS, CDR2 SASEGT. V lost 6 bases and J lost 0, with 11 bases in between. The CDR3 covers 15 residues. CDR3 sequence: CASRDTGPNTGELFF. The CDR3 bases are TGTGCCAGCAGAGATACAGGGCCGAACACCGGGGAGCTGTTTTTT.

This clonotype was seen ten or more times. The rearrangement uses TRBV20-1 and TRBJ2-7, with D possibly TRBD1 on 5 matching bases. With 5 bases removed from V and 2 bases from J, the gap between germline ends came to 13 bases. Per the germline V gene, CDR1 is DFQATT and CDR2 is SNEGSKA (reference sequence). This CDR3 is 13 amino acids long. CDR3 DNA sequence: TGCAGTGCTTGGAATGAGGACACCTACGAGCAGTACTTC. Its translation is CSAWNEDTYEQYF.

This clonotype showed up many times. This sequence joins TRBV27 and TRBJ2-5, with TRBD2 as a possible D gene (6 bases). The CDR3 is 15 residues long. The germline gives CDR1 MNHEY, CDR2 SMNVEV (reference sequence). Trimming took off 3 bases at V and 1 base at J, with 12 bases between the two ends. The CDR3 DNA follows: TGTGCCAGCAGTTTTTCCCGCGGGGTCCAAGAGACCCAGTACTTC. Its protein product is CASSFSRGVQETQYF.